This passage covers 22 T cell receptor beta chains from one sample sequenced in a study of CD8+CD57+ T cells in acquired aplastic anemia. The use of genomic DNA as template underpinned the TCR beta VDJ and CDR3 profiling. TCRdb called the reads again in MiXCR, with one record for every CDR3 protein. The sample holds 190,000 or so distinct CDR3 sequences; 60% to 65% are singletons and the top ten take about 31%. The sequencing input was sorted CD4+, CD8+, or CD8+CD57+ T cells (not recorded which) from PBMCs. These receptors were obtained from a human donor in good health.

The chain couples TRBV25-1 to TRBJ1-1; D might be TRBD1 (5 bases). This CDR3 is built from 14 residues. Germline values: CDR1 MGHDK, CDR2 SYGVNS. Trimming removed 5 bases from V and 3 bases from J, with 13 bases in between. DNA of the CDR3: TGTGCCAGCAGTAACATGGGGCGGGACACTGAAGCTTTCTTT. This gives the protein CASSNMGRDTEAFF.

The chain joins TRBV25-1 to TRBJ2-1; tentatively, D is TRBD1 or TRBD2 (5 bases each). The CDR3 covers 15 residues. The germline CDR1 and CDR2 sequences are MGHDK and SYGVNS. Trimming removed 4 bases at V and 5 bases at J, with 15 bases between. The CDR3 DNA sequence: TGTGCCAGCAGTGTGGACCGGGACGGGAACAATGAGCAGTTCTTC. Translating it yields CASSVDRDGNNEQFF.

This clonotype has more than one count but fewer than ten. This sequence joins TRBV10-3 and TRBJ2-1; 7 positions agree with TRBD1. The CDR3 extends over 15 amino acids. The J segment lost 7 bases and the V segment lost 3 bases, leaving 9 bases of the junction unmatched. The germline gives CDR1 ENHRY, CDR2 SYGVKD. CDR3 in amino acids: CAISELTGLFNEQFF. CDR3 DNA: TGTGCCATCAGTGAATTGACAGGGTTGTTTAATGAGCAGTTCTTC.

The rearrangement links TRBV29-1 to TRBJ1-2; tentative D call: TRBD1 (6 bases). The CDR3 contains 14 residues. V was shortened by 6 bases and J by 6 bases, with 20 bases between the two germline ends. Looked up from germline, CDR1 is SQVTM and CDR2 is ANQGSEA. CDR3 amino acids: CSVATGTIGNGYTF. For the CDR3, the DNA is TGCAGCGTCGCCACCGGGACAATAGGGAATGGCTACACCTTC.

The CDR3 here is CATSRDPPGMGANVLTF. The DNA of the CDR3 is TGTGCCACCAGCAGAGACCCCCCAGGGATGGGGGCCAACGTCCTGACTTTC. This rearrangement joins TRBV15 to TRBJ2-6; tentative D call: TRBD1 (5 bases). This CDR3 comprises 17 residues. Germline CDR1 LNHNV, CDR2 YYDKDF (reference sequence). With 0 bases removed from V and 4 bases from J, the gap between germline ends came to 13 bases.

The CDR3 here is CAISESANPYDRQYF. CDR3 coding DNA: TGTGCCATCAGTGAGTCCGCCAACCCTTACGACCGGCAGTATTTT. The J gene is TRBJ2-3, the V gene TRBV10-3; no firm D call. CDR1 and CDR2 from the germline V gene are ENHRY and SYGVKD. V dropped 0 bases and J dropped 11 bases, with 18 bases sitting between them. There are 15 residues in the CDR3.

Regarding this clonotype: A read error may be the cause here, since a much bigger clone is one base away. V is TRBV4-1 and J is TRBJ2-7; D is perhaps TRBD1 (5 bases). Germline V gene sequence: CDR1 MGHRA, CDR2 YSYEKL. This CDR3 is built from 15 residues. Trimming removed 1 base from V and 3 bases from J, with 13 bases in between. In DNA, the CDR3 is TGCGCCAGCAGCCAAGGTGGCACAGGCGACTACGAGCAGTACTTC. Translation: CASSQGGTGDYEQYF.

This clonotype was picked up many times. This chain connects TRBV30 to TRBJ1-5; D is unresolved. CDR3 length: 14 residues. Germline lookup yields CDR1 GTSNPN and CDR2 SVGIG (reference sequence). Trimming took off 0 bases at V and 8 bases at J, with 14 bases between the two ends. The CDR3 reads CAWSVSSPPEPQHF. CDR3 sequence (DNA): TGTGCCTGGAGTGTAAGTTCGCCGCCAGAGCCCCAGCATTTT. Looking up the rest from reference TRBV30 and TRBJ1-5 gives the full variable domain: SQTIHQWPATLVQPVGSPLSLECTVEGTSNPNLYWYRQAAGRGLQLLFYSVGIGQISSEVPQNLSASRPQDRQFILSSKKLLLSDSGFYLCAWSVSSPPEPQHFGDGTRLSIL.

This sequence joins TRBV29-1 and TRBJ1-1; no reliable D call. CDR3 length equals 11 residues. The V gene lost 6 bases and the J gene lost 6 bases, with 11 bases spanning the gap. Germline CDR1 is SQVTM and CDR2 is ANQGSEA. This chain's CDR3 is CSVVPRSEAFF. In nucleotides, the CDR3 is TGCAGCGTAGTGCCTCGATCTGAAGCTTTCTTT.

V usage is TRBV10-1 and J usage is TRBJ2-3; D not certain. With 3 bases removed from V and 2 bases from J, the gap between germline ends came to 21 bases. From germline, CDR1 is WNHNN and CDR2 SYGVQD (reference sequence). This CDR3 contains 18 residues. The CDR3 reads CASSEVRISGVDTDTQYF. In DNA, the CDR3 is TGCGCCAGCAGTGAAGTACGTATATCCGGAGTGGACACAGATACGCAGTATTTT.

The chain couples TRBV19 to TRBJ2-3, with TRBD1 as a possible D gene (5 bases). Germline loops: CDR1 LNHDA, CDR2 SQIVND (reference sequence). Between the trimmed V and J ends, which lost 8 bases and 4 bases, there was a span of 16 bases. CDR3 length: 14 amino acids. The CDR3 loop reads CASGVGVDADTQYF. DNA for the CDR3: TGTGCCAGTGGGGTAGGGGTTGATGCAGATACGCAGTATTTT.

The rearrangement uses TRBV30 and TRBJ1-1; 8 bases are shared with TRBD1. Looked up from germline, CDR1 is GTSNPN and CDR2 is SVGIG (reference sequence). The CDR3 length is 13 residues. CDR3 in DNA: TGTGCGCGAGGACAGGGAATGGACACTGAAGCTTTCTTT. It encodes CARGQGMDTEAFF.

Comments on this clonotype: At one of its ends the junction is not consistent with the germline gene, which may arise from a read error. The chain combines TRBV4-1 with TRBJ1-2, with D tentatively TRBD1 (5 bases). Germline lookup yields CDR1 MGHRA and CDR2 YSYEKL. This CDR3 comprises 15 residues. CDR3 coding DNA: TGCGCCAGCACCCAAGGGGTTGCCCAAAACTATGGCTACACCTTC. Translating gives CASTQGVAQNYGYTF.

This clonotype was counted a few times. The J gene is TRBJ2-5, the V gene TRBV19; 9 nucleotides align to TRBD1. Germline V gene sequence: CDR1 LNHDA, CDR2 SQIVND (reference sequence). The J segment lost 1 base and the V segment lost 6 bases, leaving 3 bases of the junction unmatched. The CDR3 spans 14 residues. CDR3 residues: CASRKTGGQETQYF. CDR3 DNA: TGTGCCAGTAGGAAGACAGGGGGCCAAGAGACCCAGTACTTC. The complete variable domain, with remaining parts taken from reference TRBV19 and TRBJ2-5, reads DGGITQSPKYLFRKEGQNVTLSCEQNLNHDAMYWYRQDPGQGLRLIYYSQIVNDFQKGDIAEGYSVSREKKESFPLTVTSAQKNPTAFYLCASRKTGGQETQYFGPGTRLLVL.

This clonotype was observed many times. The chain links TRBV20-1 to TRBJ1-2; 9 positions match TRBD1. Germline lookup yields CDR1 DFQATT and CDR2 SNEGSKA (reference sequence). CDR3 size: 12 residues. Unmatched junction bases numbered 5, after V lost 6 bases and J lost 6 bases. The CDR3 loop reads CSARDRVDGYTF. The CDR3 DNA follows: TGCAGTGCCCGGGACAGGGTGGATGGCTACACCTTC.

This clonotype showed up many times. The chain employs TRBV27 and TRBJ1-1; D call uncertain. The CDR3 has 13 residues. V was cut by 4 bases and J by 1 base, with 7 bases left in between. Germline CDR1 reads MNHEY; CDR2 reads SMNVEV (reference sequence). The CDR3 reads CASSWQKNTEAFF. The CDR3 DNA reads TGTGCCAGCAGTTGGCAGAAGAACACTGAAGCTTTCTTT.

The chain employs TRBV10-3 and TRBJ1-3; no clear D. The CDR3 totals 14 residues. The V end was cut by 6 bases, the J end by 2 bases, with 11 bases between. Germline-derived CDR1 and CDR2 are ENHRY and SYGVKD. CDR3 sequence (DNA): TGTGCCATCAGGTCCGACGGGGCTGGAAACACCATATATTTT. It specifies CAIRSDGAGNTIYF.

This clonotype has just one count. The V and J genes are TRBV5-1 and TRBJ2-7; TRBD1 aligns across 7 bases. Per germline, CDR1 SGHRS and CDR2 YFSETQ. The CDR3 is 15 residues long. V shed 2 bases, J shed 5 bases, and the junction held 10 bases outside the gene matches. The CDR3 DNA reads as TGCGCCAGCAGCTTACAAGGGGGCGTTCGTAACGAGCAGTACTTC. Protein: CASSLQGGVRNEQYF.

The CDR3 DNA sequence: TGTGCCACCAGCAGAGATCCCTCTAGCTCCTATAATTCACCCCTCCACTTT. It is translated as CATSRDPSSSYNSPLHF. The chain combines TRBV15 with TRBJ1-6; D call uncertain. Trimming took off 0 bases at V and 0 bases at J, with 9 bases between the two ends. Germline assignment: CDR1 LNHNV and CDR2 YYDKDF (reference sequence). This CDR3 is built from 17 residues.

This clonotype was detected only a few times. The chain uses TRBV27 and TRBJ2-3; unclear D gene. Per germline, CDR1 MNHEY and CDR2 SMNVEV (reference sequence). The CDR3 covers 15 residues. Trimming shortened V by 6 bases and J by 0 bases, and 13 bases separated the two germline ends. Here the CDR3 reads CASSLWAASTDTQYF. The CDR3 coding sequence is TGTGCCAGCAGCCTATGGGCGGCTAGCACAGATACGCAGTATTTT.

This clonotype appeared a single time. The chain is built from TRBV5-4 and TRBJ1-6; TRBD1 agrees at 12 bases. The V gene end was trimmed by 4 bases and the J gene end by 11 bases; junction bases not matched to a gene: 7. The germline CDR1 and CDR2 sequences are SGHNT and YYREEE (reference sequence). This CDR3 region has 15 residues. CDR3 protein: CASSPGTGGLTPLHF. The CDR3 nucleotides read TGTGCCAGCAGCCCGGGGACAGGGGGCCTTACACCCCTCCACTTT.

In this sample, this clonotype turned up a few times. This sequence joins TRBV20-1 and TRBJ1-1; the D gene is possibly TRBD1 (5 bases). This CDR3 has 11 amino acids. CDR1 is DFQATT, CDR2 SNEGSKA, per germline (reference sequence). The ends were cut back, 4 bases at V and 4 bases at J, with 7 bases in the middle. CDR3 sequence (DNA): TGCAGTGCTACTAGGGGCACTGAAGCTTTCTTT. Translation: CSATRGTEAFF.